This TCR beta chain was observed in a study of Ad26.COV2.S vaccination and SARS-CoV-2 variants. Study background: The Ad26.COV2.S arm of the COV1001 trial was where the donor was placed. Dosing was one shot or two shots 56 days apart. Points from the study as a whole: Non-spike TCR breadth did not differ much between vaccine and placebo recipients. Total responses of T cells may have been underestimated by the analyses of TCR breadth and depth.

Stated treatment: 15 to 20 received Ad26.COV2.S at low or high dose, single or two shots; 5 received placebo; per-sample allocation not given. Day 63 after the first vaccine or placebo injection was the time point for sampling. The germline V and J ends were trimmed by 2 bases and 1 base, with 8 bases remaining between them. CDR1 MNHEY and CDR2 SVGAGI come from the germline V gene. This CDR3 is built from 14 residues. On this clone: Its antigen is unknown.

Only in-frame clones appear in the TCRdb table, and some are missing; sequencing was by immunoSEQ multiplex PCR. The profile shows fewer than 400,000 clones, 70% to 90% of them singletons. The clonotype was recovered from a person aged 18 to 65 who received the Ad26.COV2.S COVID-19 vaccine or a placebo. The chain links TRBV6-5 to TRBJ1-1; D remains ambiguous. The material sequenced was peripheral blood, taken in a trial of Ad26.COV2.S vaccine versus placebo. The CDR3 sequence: CASSYLRGNTEAFF. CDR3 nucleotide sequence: TGTGCCAGCAGTTACCTTCGGGGGAACACTGAAGCTTTCTTT.